Shown below are 19 T cell receptor beta chains from a single sample sequenced in a study of T cell repertoires in cytomegalovirus infection. No cognate antigen is known for these TCRs. MiXCR was run by TCRdb on the reads, yielding one entry per CDR3 protein. The table shows roughly 990,000 distinct CDR3 sequences, with around 32% occurring only once. The material sequenced was cultured CD8+ T cells from PBMCs, taken from culture after CMV antigen stimulation. These receptors came from a human donor in good health (CMV status not recorded). Some clones in this sample may be carry-over from other donors' samples.

This clonotype appeared a few times. The chain uses TRBV7-6 and TRBJ2-1; TRBD2 is a possible D gene (5 bases). The CDR3 runs 12 residues. Germline CDR1 reads SGHVS; CDR2 reads FNYEAQ. V was cut by 5 bases and J by 9 bases, with 11 bases left in between. In DNA, the CDR3 is TGTGCCAGCAGCCCTAGCAACCCTGAGCAGTTCTTC. It codes for CASSPSNPEQFF.

This clonotype came up a few times. V is TRBV7-8 and J is TRBJ2-7; D gene ambiguous. CDR3 size: 15 residues. CDR1 is SGHVS and CDR2 is FQNEAQ in the germline V gene. V lost 2 bases to trimming and J lost 4 bases, with 15 bases between them. The CDR3 nucleotides are TGTGCCAGCAGCTTATCAGACCACCCCTTTTACGAGCAGTACGTC. Protein sequence: CASSLSDHPFYEQYV.

The chain joins TRBV20-1 to TRBJ1-5; 10 positions match TRBD1. Trimming cost V 5 bases and J 6 bases; bases outside gene matches: 10. Germline CDR1 and CDR2: DFQATT and SNEGSKA (reference sequence). This CDR3 is 15 amino acids long. The CDR3 coding sequence is TGCAGTGCTGAAAATACCGGGACAGGGGTTCAGCCCCAGCATTTT. This translates into CSAENTGTGVQPQHF.

V gene TRBV5-5 combines with J gene TRBJ2-7, with D tentatively TRBD1 (7 bases). Per germline, CDR1 SGHKS and CDR2 YYEKEE (reference sequence). V lost 0 bases and J lost 3, with 13 bases in between. The CDR3 is 15 residues long. CDR3: CASSLGRQGGYEQYV. CDR3 in DNA: TGTGCCAGCAGCTTGGGTCGGCAGGGGGGCTACGAGCAGTACGTC.

The chain couples TRBV12-3 or TRBV12-4 to TRBJ1-2, with a tentative D call TRBD1 (5 bases). The V end was cut by 7 bases, the J end by 3 bases, with 15 bases between. The CDR3 has 14 residues. The CDR3: CASTRGGADYGYTF. The CDR3 DNA reads as TGTGCCAGCACCCGGGGAGGGGCGGACTATGGCTACACCTTC.

This clonotype was counted ten times or more. The V gene is TRBV7-9, the J gene TRBJ2-2; possibly TRBD1 for D (5 bases). With 3 bases removed from V and 6 bases from J, the gap between germline ends came to 5 bases. Germline V gene data show CDR1 as SEHNR and CDR2 as FQNEAQ (reference sequence). The CDR3 loop spans 12 amino acids. The CDR3 DNA is TGTGCCAGCAGCTTGACAGCCGGGGAGCTGTTTTTT. This codes for CASSLTAGELFF.

This rearrangement joins TRBV7-9 to TRBJ1-1; D is ambiguous. The germline V and J ends were trimmed by 6 bases and 3 bases, with 11 bases remaining between them. Germline V CDR1 and CDR2: SEHNR, FQNEAQ (reference sequence). This CDR3 region has 13 residues. CDR3 sequence (DNA): TGTGCCAGCAGGATCCCCGAGGACACTGAAGCTTTCTTT. Protein: CASRIPEDTEAFF.

This chain joins TRBV7-9 and TRBJ1-5; tentative D call: TRBD1 (5 bases). Deletions cut 5 bases from V and 4 bases from J, with 15 bases between. Germline V gene data show CDR1 as SEHNR and CDR2 as FQNEAQ (reference sequence). The CDR3 has 15 amino acids. In DNA, the CDR3 is TGTGCCAGCAGCGCCGAAAGGGCAGGGAATCAGCCCCAGCATTTT. Encoded protein: CASSAERAGNQPQHF.

A single count supports this clonotype. In DNA form, the CDR3 reads TGTGCCAGCAGTTACTCCGTGGGTCGGCTTGAAGCTTTCTTT. The encoded protein is CASSYSVGRLEAFF. This rearrangement joins TRBV6-5 to TRBJ1-1; D is unclear. Germline lookup yields CDR1 MNHEY and CDR2 SVGAGI. Trimming removed 0 bases at V and 7 bases at J, with 12 bases between. The CDR3 spans 14 residues.

The gene calls are TRBV7-9 and TRBJ2-4; D unresolved. CDR1 SEHNR and CDR2 FQNEAQ come from the germline V gene (reference sequence). The CDR3 spans 13 residues. Trimming took off 4 bases at V and 5 bases at J, with 9 bases between the two ends. The CDR3, as DNA: TGTGCCAGCAGCTCCACCCCCGAAAACATTCAGTACTTC. It yields the protein CASSSTPENIQYF.

This clonotype was found a few times. The V and J genes are TRBV10-3 and TRBJ2-5, with unresolved D. The CDR3 totals 16 residues. The germline V gene encodes CDR1 ENHRY and CDR2 SYGVKD. V dropped 1 base and J dropped 3 bases, with 15 bases sitting between them. The CDR3 spells CAISEFRQFREETQYF. CDR3 nucleotides: TGTGCCATCAGTGAGTTTAGGCAGTTTCGCGAAGAGACCCAGTACTTC.

This clonotype was seen a handful of times. The chain carries TRBV12-5 and TRBJ2-2; TRBD1 is a possible D gene (5 bases). Trimming stripped 3 bases from V and 0 bases from J, with 14 bases between. The CDR3 runs 17 residues. The germline V gene encodes CDR1 LGHNT and CDR2 FRNRAP. The CDR3, as DNA: TGTGCTAGTGGTTTTGGCGCAGGGAAATCGAACACCGGGGAGCTGTTTTTT. As protein: CASGFGAGKSNTGELFF.

This clonotype has just a few counts. The V and J genes are TRBV12-5 and TRBJ1-1; no firm D call. The CDR3 consists of 12 residues. The V and J ends lost 6 bases and 1 base respectively, with 6 bases between them. Germline values: CDR1 LGHNT, CDR2 FRNRAP. CDR3 amino acids: CASGPENTEAFF. In DNA form, the CDR3 reads TGTGCTAGTGGCCCCGAGAACACTGAAGCTTTCTTT.

In this sample, this clonotype turned up a few times. The chain couples TRBV6-2 or TRBV6-3 to TRBJ2-3; maybe TRBD1 (5 bases). From germline, CDR1 is MNHEY and CDR2 SVGEGT. V gave up 6 bases and J gave up 6 bases, with 16 bases separating them. CDR3 length: 14 residues. CDR3 loop: CASSHTLPGDTQYF. In nucleotides, the CDR3 is TGTGCCAGCAGCCATACACTCCCAGGGGATACGCAGTATTTT.

This clonotype was seen a few times. This sequence joins TRBV27 and TRBJ1-1; D is unclear. The CDR3 spans 11 residues. CDR1 and CDR2 (germline): MNHEY, SMNVEV (reference sequence). V was shortened by 6 bases and J by 5 bases, with 7 bases between the two germline ends. CDR3 sequence (DNA): TGTGCCAGCAGACATCGGACTGAAGCTTTCTTT. Residues: CASRHRTEAFF.

The chain links TRBV12-3 or TRBV12-4 to TRBJ1-2; 8 nucleotides agree with TRBD1. V shed 6 bases, J shed 2 bases, and the junction held 11 bases outside the gene matches. The CDR3 length is 16 residues. The CDR3 reads CASSRPGQVENYGYTF. CDR3 DNA sequence: TGTGCCAGCAGCCGACCGGGACAGGTAGAAAACTATGGCTACACCTTC.

Turning to this clonotype: Given a much more abundant clone one base away, this may be a read error. V is TRBV7-6 and J is TRBJ2-1; TRBD1 matches 8 bases. V shed 5 bases and J 3 bases; nucleotides not matched to a gene: 21. The germline CDR1 and CDR2 sequences are SGHVS and FNYEAQ. The CDR3 has 20 residues. CDR3 amino acids: CASSAKWVTGVHPFYNEQFF. In DNA form, the CDR3 reads TGTGCCAGCAGCGCGAAATGGGTGACAGGGGTCCATCCCTTCTACAATGAGCAGTTCTTC.

The rearrangement joins TRBV6-6 to TRBJ1-2; 9 bases fit TRBD1. CDR1 and CDR2 from the germline V gene are MNHNY and SVGAGI (reference sequence). The V gene end was trimmed by 4 bases and the J gene end by 4 bases; junction bases not matched to a gene: 7. The CDR3 has 15 residues. The CDR3 region is CASSSDRGWIYGYTF. Written as DNA, the CDR3 is TGTGCCAGCAGTTCGGACAGGGGTTGGATCTATGGCTACACCTTC.

This clonotype was seen only a few times. V is TRBV6-5 and J is TRBJ2-7; unclear D gene. Germline lookup yields CDR1 MNHEY and CDR2 SVGAGI. Between the trimmed V and J ends, which lost 2 bases and 5 bases, there was a span of 10 bases. CDR3 length equals 13 residues. The CDR3 DNA sequence: TGTGCCAGCAGTTACCTGACATTCCACGAGCAGTACTTC. Amino acids: CASSYLTFHEQYF.